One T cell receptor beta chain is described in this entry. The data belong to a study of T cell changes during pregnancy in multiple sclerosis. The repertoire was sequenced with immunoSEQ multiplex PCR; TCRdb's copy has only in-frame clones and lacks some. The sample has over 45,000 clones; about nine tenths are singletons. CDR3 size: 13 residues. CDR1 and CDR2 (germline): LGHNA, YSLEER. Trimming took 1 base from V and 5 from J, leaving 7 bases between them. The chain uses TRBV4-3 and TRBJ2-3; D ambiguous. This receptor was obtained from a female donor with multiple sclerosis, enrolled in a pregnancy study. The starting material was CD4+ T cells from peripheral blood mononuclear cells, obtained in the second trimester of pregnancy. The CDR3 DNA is TGCGCCAGCAGCCAAGTGAGAGAAGATACGCAGTATTTT. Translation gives CASSQVREDTQYF.